This T cell receptor beta chain was observed in a study of Ad26.COV2.S vaccination and SARS-CoV-2 variants. Study as a whole: It was the COV1001 Ad26.COV2.S trial arm that included the donor. Into the muscle, Ad26.COV2.S was dosed once or twice, 56 days apart. Study-wide points: It was found that vaccine and placebo recipients had similar non-spike TCR breadth.

With regard to this clone: Antigen specificity is unknown.

The treatment is: 19 received Ad26.COV2.S at low or high dose, single or two shots; 5 received placebo; per-sample allocation not given. Day 63 after the first vaccine or placebo injection was the time point for sampling. A Boston donor was an adult aged 18-55 years. Assay: immunoSEQ multiplex PCR; the TCRdb copy retains only in-frame clones and omits some. The data hold roughly 400,000 clones, with around 91% observed a single time. V lost 1 base and J lost 8, with 6 bases in between. CDR3 length: 12 residues. Germline loops: CDR1 SEHNR, CDR2 FQNEAQ (reference sequence). This receptor was identified in a person between 18 and 59 years old who received the Ad26.COV2.S COVID-19 vaccine or a placebo. The chain employs TRBV7-9 and TRBJ2-1; the D is unclear. The sequencing here drew on peripheral blood, taken in a trial of Ad26.COV2.S vaccine versus placebo. The CDR3 coding sequence is TGTGCCAGCAGCTTAGGAGTATATGAGCAGTTCTTC. It specifies CASSLGVYEQFF. Using reference TRBV7-9 and TRBJ2-1 for the parts outside the CDR3, the full variable domain is DTGVSQNPRHKITKRGQNVTFRCDPISEHNRLYWYRQTLGQGPEFLTYFQNEAQLEKSRLLSDRFSAERPKGSFSTLEIQRTEQGDSAMYLCASSLGVYEQFFGPGTRLTVL.